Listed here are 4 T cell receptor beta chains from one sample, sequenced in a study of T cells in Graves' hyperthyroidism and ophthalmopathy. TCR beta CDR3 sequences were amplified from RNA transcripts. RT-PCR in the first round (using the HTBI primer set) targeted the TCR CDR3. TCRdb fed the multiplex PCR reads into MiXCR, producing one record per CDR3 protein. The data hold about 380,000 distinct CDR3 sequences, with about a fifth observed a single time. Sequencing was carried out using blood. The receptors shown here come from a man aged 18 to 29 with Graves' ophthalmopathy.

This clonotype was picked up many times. The CDR3 is CASNDRGPGELFF. DNA of the CDR3: TGTGCCAGCAACGACAGGGGGCCCGGGGAGCTGTTTTTT. The chain has TRBV6-1 and TRBJ2-2; 10 bases are a match to TRBD1. Germline trimming cut 7 bases from V and 6 bases from J; bases unmatched to any gene: 2. CDR1 and CDR2 (germline): MNHNS, SASEGT. The CDR3 has 13 residues.

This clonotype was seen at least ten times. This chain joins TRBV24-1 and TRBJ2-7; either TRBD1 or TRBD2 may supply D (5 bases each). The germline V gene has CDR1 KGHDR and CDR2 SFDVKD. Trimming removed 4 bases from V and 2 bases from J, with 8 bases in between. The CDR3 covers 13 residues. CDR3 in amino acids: CATSDGAAYEQYF. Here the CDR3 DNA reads TGTGCCACCAGTGACGGGGCCGCCTACGAGCAGTACTTC.

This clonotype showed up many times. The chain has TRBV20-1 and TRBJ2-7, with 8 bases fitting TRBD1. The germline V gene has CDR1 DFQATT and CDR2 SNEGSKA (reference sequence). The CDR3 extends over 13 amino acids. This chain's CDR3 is CSAPGQVSYEQYF. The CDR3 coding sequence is TGCAGCGCGCCGGGACAGGTCAGCTACGAGCAGTACTTC.

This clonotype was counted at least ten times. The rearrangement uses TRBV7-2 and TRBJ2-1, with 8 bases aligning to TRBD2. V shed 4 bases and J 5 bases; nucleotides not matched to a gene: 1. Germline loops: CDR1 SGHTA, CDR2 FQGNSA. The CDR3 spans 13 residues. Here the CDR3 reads CASSYSGNNEQFF. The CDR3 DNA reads TGTGCCAGCAGCTATAGCGGGAACAATGAGCAGTTCTTC.